This TCR beta chain stems from a study of CD4+ T cells in melanoma. The CDR3 loop spans 13 amino acids. Trimming removed 4 bases at V and 3 bases at J, with 10 bases between. From germline, CDR1 is SGHRS and CDR2 YFSETQ. Libraries were prepared by immunoSEQ multiplex PCR; TCRdb keeps only in-frame clonotypes and omits some of them. The table has more than 15,000 clones, 81% seen once; the top ten hold about 5.4%. This clone was picked up one time. Sequencing was performed on cells from a culture (not recorded whether cultured in vitro). The TCR sequence derives from a human donor with melanoma. V usage is TRBV5-1 and J usage is TRBJ1-2, with D possibly TRBD1 on 5 matching bases. The CDR3 DNA is TGCGCCAGCAGCCATGACAGCTACTATGGCTACACCTTC. Amino acid sequence: CASSHDSYYGYTF.